This TCR beta chain was recorded in a study of blood T cells in healthy people across ages. Through a sample-barcoded 5' primer and a J-beta primer mix, a second PCR was run for 7 to 11 cycles. Using its own MiXCR run on the 5' RACE reads, TCRdb lists one record per CDR3 protein. The table lists more than 900,000 distinct CDR3 sequences, about 29% of them singletons. The CDR3 is made up of 13 amino acids. V was clipped by 5 bases and J by 4 bases, with 8 bases between them. The same specimen was also included in a second study, on T cells of mothers and their children. That publication notes: Over 9 million TCR beta CDR3 reads were obtained from each mother, and roughly 3 million from each child. Thymic selection shapes TCR recombination output similarly in related and unrelated pairs.

Sequencing used blood. This chain connects TRBV12-3 or TRBV12-4 to TRBJ1-4; D remains ambiguous. The origin of this receptor is a woman aged 40 to 49 in good health. The CDR3: CASSQQLNEKLFF. The CDR3, as DNA: TGTGCCAGCAGTCAACAGCTTAATGAAAAACTGTTTTTT.